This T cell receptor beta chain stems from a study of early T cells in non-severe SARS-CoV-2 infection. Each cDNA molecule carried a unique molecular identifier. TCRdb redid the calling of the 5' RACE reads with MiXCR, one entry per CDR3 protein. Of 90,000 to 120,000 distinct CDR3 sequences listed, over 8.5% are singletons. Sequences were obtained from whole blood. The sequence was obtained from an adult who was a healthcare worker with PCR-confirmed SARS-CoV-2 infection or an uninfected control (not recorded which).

The CDR3 nucleotides read TGTGCCAGCACCAAGGACAGGGGGCTTGGTGAGCAGTTCTTC. This gives the protein CASTKDRGLGEQFF. The chain uses TRBV12-3 or TRBV12-4 and TRBJ2-1, with 11 bases matching TRBD1. CDR3 length equals 14 residues. V lost 7 bases to trimming and J lost 9 bases; unmatched junction nucleotides: 8.